These T cell receptor beta chains were read from a single sample in a study of control samples from healthy donors and cancer patients. TCRdb keeps only in-frame clones here, not all; method: immunoSEQ multiplex PCR. Found here are 55,000 to 85,000 clones, approximately 89% of them singletons; the top ten hold approximately 2.3%. Sequenced sample: PBMCs. The origin of the receptors is a woman in her forties or fifties with head and neck cancer. The CDR3 runs from the conserved cysteine through the conserved F or W. The order of the fields is clone size, D gene, J gene, V gene, CDR3 DNA, CDR3 protein. D genes are given only for firm matches. Not every row has a clone size; where given, it reads once, few, many or a size class.

.	.	TRBJ1-2	TRBV4-2	TGTGCCAGCAGCCAACACACACAGAGTGCCTATGGCTACACCTTC	CASSQHTQSAYGYTF
.	.	TRBJ2-7	TRBV12-3/TRBV12-4	TGTGCCAGCAGTCCGACCTCCTACGAGCAGTACTTC	CASSPTSYEQYF
.	.	TRBJ2-1	TRBV16	TGTGCCAGCAGCCAAAGTACTAGTAGCTCCTACAATGAGCAGTTCTTC	CASSQSTSSSYNEQFF
.	.	TRBJ2-4	TRBV7-9	TGTGCCAGCAGCTTAGTCACAGGGCCCAGGAACATTCAGTACTTC	CASSLVTGPRNIQYF
.	.	TRBJ2-3	TRBV30	TGTGCCTGGAGTGTACGTGGGAGGGATACGCAGTATTTT	CAWSVRGRDTQYF
.	.	TRBJ1-5	TRBV30	TGTGCCTGGAGTGTCGCGGCCTTAAATCAGCCCCAGCATTTT	CAWSVAALNQPQHF
.	TRBD1	TRBJ1-4	TRBV3-1/TRBV3-2	TGTGCCAGCAGCCAGACCTCGGGACAGGGGGCCCTAAAACTGTTTTTT	CASSQTSGQGALKLFF
.	.	TRBJ1-1	TRBV5-6	TGTGCCAGCAGCTATAGGACTGAAGCTTTCTTT	CASSYRTEAFF
.	.	TRBJ1-4	TRBV3-1/TRBV3-2	TGTGCCAGCAGCCCTCCTACAGGGAATGAAAAACTGTTTTTT	CASSPPTGNEKLFF
.	TRBD1	TRBJ1-5	TRBV2	TGTGCCAGCAGTCCTAGGACAGGGGGCGGCAATCAGCCCCAGCATTTT	CASSPRTGGGNQPQHF
.	.	TRBJ1-2	TRBV5-4	TGTGCCAGCAGCTTGCGGGGATCCTATGGCTACACCTTC	CASSLRGSYGYTF
.	TRBD2	TRBJ2-1	TRBV9	TGTGCCAGCAGCGTAGCCCTAGCGGGGGGGGACAATGAGCAGTTCTTC	CASSVALAGGDNEQFF
.	.	TRBJ1-1	TRBV9	TGTGCCAGCAGCGTTGTGGCAGCGAACACTGAAGCTTTCTTT	CASSVVAANTEAFF
.	TRBD1	TRBJ2-5	TRBV5-8	TGTGCCAGCAGCCCCCGACAGGGAAGGGAGACCCAGTACTTC	CASSPRQGRETQYF
.	.	TRBJ1-2	TRBV30	TGTGCCTTTCCGGGAGACGAAGGCTACACCTTC	CAFPGDEGYTF
.	TRBD1	TRBJ1-1	TRBV5-1	TGCGCCAGCAGCAATCCGACAGGGTCGAACACTGAAGCTTTCTTT	CASSNPTGSNTEAFF
.	.	TRBJ2-4	TRBV10-1	TGCGCCAGCAGCGGACCCCAAAACATTCAGTACTTC	CASSGPQNIQYF
once	.	TRBJ2-3	TRBV27	TGTGCCAGCAGTCCACGAGGAACCACAGATACGCAGTATTTT	CASSPRGTTDTQYF
few	.	TRBJ2-6	TRBV6-5	TGTGCCAGCATGTCACTTCGGTCTGGGGCCAACGTCCTGACTTTC	CASMSLRSGANVLTF
.	.	TRBJ1-1	TRBV7-9	TGTGCCAGCAGTAAACCCGGGACCGCTAACACTGAAGCTTTCTTT	CASSKPGTANTEAFF
few	.	TRBJ1-1	TRBV6-4	TGTGCCAGCAGAAGTTGGACAGCCAACACTGAAGCTTTCTTT	CASRSWTANTEAFF
once	TRBD2	TRBJ2-1	TRBV7-9	TGTGCCAGCAGCCCAGCCGGGACTATGAGGCAGTTCTTC	CASSPAGTMRQFF
.	.	TRBJ1-1	TRBV7-6	TGTGCCAGCAGCTTAGCGAAAGGCACTGAAGCTTTCTTT	CASSLAKGTEAFF
.	TRBD2	TRBJ2-1	TRBV2	TGTGCCAGCAACAGCGGGGCCTCCTACAATGAGCAGTTCTTC	CASNSGASYNEQFF
.	.	TRBJ1-2	TRBV7-2	TGTGCCAGCGAGGTGTCGGGGGTAAACTATGGCTACACCTTC	CASEVSGVNYGYTF
.	TRBD2	TRBJ2-3	TRBV11-1	TGTGCCAGCAGCAAACAGCGGGGGGGCCCCACAGATACGCAGTATTTT	CASSKQRGGPTDTQYF
.	.	TRBJ2-3	TRBV7-9	TGTGCCAGCAGCTTATTACGAGGGGAGGAAGATACGCAGTATTTT	CASSLLRGEEDTQYF
.	.	TRBJ1-1	TRBV18	TGTGCCAGCTCACCTTTTGACCCCTGGCGGACTGAAGCTTTCTTT	CASSPFDPWRTEAFF
.	.	TRBJ2-1	TRBV6-2/TRBV6-3	TGTGCCAGCAGTTACCCGCTCTCTTATGAGCAGTTCTTC	CASSYPLSYEQFF
.	.	TRBJ1-2	TRBV19	TGTGCCAGTAGTACCCGATTGACAGGAGACCTTAACTATGGCTACACCTTC	CASSTRLTGDLNYGYTF
.	TRBD1	TRBJ2-1	TRBV19	TGTGCCAGTACTCGGACAGGGTTTGGGAATGAGCAGTTCTTC	CASTRTGFGNEQFF
.	.	TRBJ1-2	TRBV6-5	TGTGCCAGCAGGTTCACTCGGGACGGGAGCTATGGCTACACCTTC	CASRFTRDGSYGYTF
once	.	TRBJ2-2	TRBV18	TGTGCCAGCTCACCCCCCGGGGGGAACACCGGGGAGCTGTTTTTT	CASSPPGGNTGELFF
.	TRBD2	TRBJ2-5	TRBV5-6	TGTGCCAGCAGCTTTAGCGGGGGGACTATTTCGGCCCAGTACTTC	CASSFSGGTISAQYF
.	TRBD1	TRBJ1-6	TRBV30	TGTGCCTGGACGGGACAGGGGAACGGATCACCCCTCCACTTT	CAWTGQGNGSPLHF
.	.	TRBJ2-7	TRBV13	TGTGCCAGCAGCTTCCGGCGGTCCTACGAGCAGTACTTC	CASSFRRSYEQYF
.	.	TRBJ2-5	TRBV29-1	TGCAGCGGAGTTGGGTACCAAGAGACCCAGTACTTC	CSGVGYQETQYF
.	TRBD1	TRBJ2-2	TRBV9	TGTGCCAGCAGCGAAACAGGGGGCGCCCCCGGGGAGCTGTTTTTT	CASSETGGAPGELFF
.	.	TRBJ1-2	TRBV9	TGTGCCAGCAGCGACCAGGCGGGAGTTCCTCAGGTCGGCTACACCTTC	CASSDQAGVPQVGYTF
.	.	TRBJ1-6	TRBV6-2/TRBV6-3	TGTGCCAGCAGCTCACGGCCGATACAAAATTCACCCCTCCACTTT	CASSSRPIQNSPLHF
.	.	TRBJ1-6	TRBV30	TGTGCCTGTCCTGGGGGGGCCTATAATTCACCCCTCCACTTT	CACPGGAYNSPLHF
.	.	TRBJ2-3	TRBV29-1	TGCAGCGTTGAAGGGCAGAGGGTGTCGGATACGCAGTATTTT	CSVEGQRVSDTQYF
few	TRBD2	TRBJ2-7	TRBV6-9	TGTGCGATCGGGACTAGCCCGGCCTACGAGCAGTACTTC	CAIGTSPAYEQYF
once	TRBD1	TRBJ1-2	TRBV29-1	TGCAGCGTTGAGGTCGCGGGCAGGGGGAGCTATGGCTACACCTTC	CSVEVAGRGSYGYTF
.	.	TRBJ1-1	TRBV19	TGTGCCAGTAAAAACGGATTTGAAGCTTTCTTT	CASKNGFEAFF
.	.	TRBJ1-1	TRBV12-3/TRBV12-4	TGTGCCAGCAGTTGGACAGCTAACACTGAAGCTTTCTTT	CASSWTANTEAFF
.	.	TRBJ2-7	TRBV25-1	TGTGCCAGCAGTGCGACTGGGTCCTACGAGCAGTACTTC	CASSATGSYEQYF
.	TRBD1	TRBJ1-5	TRBV28	TGTGCCAGCAACTTGAGACAGGGTAGGGATCAGCCCCAGCATTTT	CASNLRQGRDQPQHF
.	.	TRBJ1-1	TRBV29-1	TGCAGCGTTGTATGGGGGGCGAACACTGAAGCTTTCTTT	CSVVWGANTEAFF
.	TRBD1	TRBJ2-7	TRBV18	TGTGCCAGCTCACCCCCGGGACAGGGGAGCTCCGAGCAGTACTTC	CASSPPGQGSSEQYF